This TCR beta chain was recorded in a study of long-term antiretroviral therapy in people with HIV. Findings and caveats of the study: ART was followed by higher diversity that remained below transplant donor controls.

As to this clone: Antigen unknown. One junction end does not reproduce the germline sequence, and a read error may be involved.

Survey level was the resolution at which the v3.0 immunoSEQ assay ran. Profiled with immunoSEQ multiplex PCR; TCRdb holds only in-frame clones, not every one. In the table there are some 10,000 clones, 75% to 90% of which are singletons. The CDR3 runs to 16 residues. CDR1 SGHNT and CDR2 YYREEE come from the germline V gene (reference sequence). Each donor provided at least one pre-ART PBMC sample and at least two post-ART PBMC samples. This chain joins TRBV5-4 and TRBJ2-2, with TRBD2 matching over 13 bases. This clonotype originated in a man aged 35 to 55 with HIV. Sequenced material: unsorted PBMCs, taken 0.7 years after starting antiretroviral therapy. Here the CDR3 reads CASSPTSGRNSGELFF. CDR3 bases: TGTGCCAGCAGTCCGACTAGCGGGAGGAACTCCGGGGAGCTGTTTTTT.